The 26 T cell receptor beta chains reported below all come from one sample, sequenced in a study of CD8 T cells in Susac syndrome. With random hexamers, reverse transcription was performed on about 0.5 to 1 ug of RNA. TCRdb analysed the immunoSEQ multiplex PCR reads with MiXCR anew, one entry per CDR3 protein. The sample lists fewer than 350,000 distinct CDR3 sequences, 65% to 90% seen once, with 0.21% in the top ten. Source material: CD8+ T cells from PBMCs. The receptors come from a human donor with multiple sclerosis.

The CDR3 reads CASRAGTAGNTIYF. The CDR3 DNA follows: TGTGCCAGCAGAGCAGGGACAGCTGGAAACACCATATATTTT. The chain combines TRBV3-1 with TRBJ1-3; 7 nucleotides match TRBD1. V shed 6 bases, J shed 2 bases, and the junction held 4 bases outside the gene matches. Germline loops: CDR1 LGHDT, CDR2 YNNKEL (reference sequence). The CDR3 has 14 amino acids.

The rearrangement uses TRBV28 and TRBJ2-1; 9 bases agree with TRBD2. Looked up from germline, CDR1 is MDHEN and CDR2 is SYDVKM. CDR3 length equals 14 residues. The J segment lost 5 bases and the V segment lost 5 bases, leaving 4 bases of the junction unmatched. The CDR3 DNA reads TGTGCCAGCAGTACTCCTAGCGGGAACAATGAGCAGTTCTTC. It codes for CASSTPSGNNEQFF. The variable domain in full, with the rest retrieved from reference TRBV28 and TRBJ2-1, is DVKVTQSSRYLVKRTGEKVFLECVQDMDHENMFWYRQDPGLGLRLIYFSYDVKMKEKGDIPEGYSVSREKKERFSLILESASTNQTSMYLCASSTPSGNNEQFFGPGTRLTVL.

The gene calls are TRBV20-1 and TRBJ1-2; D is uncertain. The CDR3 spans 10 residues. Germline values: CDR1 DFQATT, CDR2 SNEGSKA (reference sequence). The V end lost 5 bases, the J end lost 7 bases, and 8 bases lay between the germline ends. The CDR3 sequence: CSAWESGYTF. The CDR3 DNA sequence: TGCAGTGCTTGGGAGAGTGGCTACACCTTC.

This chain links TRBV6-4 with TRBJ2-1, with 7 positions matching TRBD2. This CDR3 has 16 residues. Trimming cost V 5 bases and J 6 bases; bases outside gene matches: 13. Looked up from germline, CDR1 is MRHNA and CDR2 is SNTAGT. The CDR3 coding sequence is TGTGCCAGCAGTCCCGTTTGGCCAGCGGGACTCAATGAGCAGTTCTTC. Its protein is CASSPVWPAGLNEQFF.

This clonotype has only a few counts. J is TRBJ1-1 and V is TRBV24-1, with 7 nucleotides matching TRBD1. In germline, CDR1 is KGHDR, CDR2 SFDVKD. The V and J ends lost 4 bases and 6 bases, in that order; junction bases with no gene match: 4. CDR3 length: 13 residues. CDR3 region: CATSEGGFAEAFF. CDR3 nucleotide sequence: TGTGCCACCAGTGAAGGGGGCTTCGCTGAAGCTTTCTTT.

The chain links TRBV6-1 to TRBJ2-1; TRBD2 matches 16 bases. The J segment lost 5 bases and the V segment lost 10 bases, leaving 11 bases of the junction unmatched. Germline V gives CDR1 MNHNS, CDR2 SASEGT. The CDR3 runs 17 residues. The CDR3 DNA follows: TGTGCCACCGCACCGGGACTAGCGGGAGGGCCCCACAATGAGCAGTTCTTC. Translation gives CATAPGLAGGPHNEQFF.

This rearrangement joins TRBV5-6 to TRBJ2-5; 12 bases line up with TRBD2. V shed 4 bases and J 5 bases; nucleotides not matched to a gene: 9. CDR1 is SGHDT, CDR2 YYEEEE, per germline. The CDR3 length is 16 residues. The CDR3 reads CASSLGTSGREETQYF. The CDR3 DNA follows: TGTGCCAGCAGCCTCGGGACTAGCGGGCGCGAGGAGACCCAGTACTTC. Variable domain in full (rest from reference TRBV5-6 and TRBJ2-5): DAGVTQSPTHLIKTRGQQVTLRCSPKSGHDTVSWYQQALGQGPQFIFQYYEEEERQRGNFPDRFSGHQFPNYSSELNVNALLLGDSALYLCASSLGTSGREETQYFGPGTRLLVL.

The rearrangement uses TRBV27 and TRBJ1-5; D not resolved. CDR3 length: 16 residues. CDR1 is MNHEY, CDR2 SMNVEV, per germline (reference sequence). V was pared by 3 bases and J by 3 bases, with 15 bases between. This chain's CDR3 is CASSFLGSEVNQPQHF. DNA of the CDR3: TGTGCCAGCAGTTTTTTGGGGTCCGAGGTCAATCAGCCCCAGCATTTT.

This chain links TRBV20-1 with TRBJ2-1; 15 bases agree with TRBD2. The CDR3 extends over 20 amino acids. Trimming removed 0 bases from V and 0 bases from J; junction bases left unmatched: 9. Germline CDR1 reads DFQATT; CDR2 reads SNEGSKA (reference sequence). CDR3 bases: TGCAGTGCTAGAGATCTTGGACTAGCGGGAGGGAAGTTCTCCTACAATGAGCAGTTCTTC. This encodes CSARDLGLAGGKFSYNEQFF.

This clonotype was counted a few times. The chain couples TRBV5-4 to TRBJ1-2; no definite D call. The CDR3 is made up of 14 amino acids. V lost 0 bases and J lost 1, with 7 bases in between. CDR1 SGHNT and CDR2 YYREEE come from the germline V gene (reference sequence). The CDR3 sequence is CASSLGGGNYGYTF. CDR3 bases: TGTGCCAGCAGCTTGGGAGGCGGTAACTATGGCTACACCTTC. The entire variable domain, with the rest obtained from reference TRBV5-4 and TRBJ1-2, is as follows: ETGVTQSPTHLIKTRGQQVTLRCSSQSGHNTVSWYQQALGQGPQFIFQYYREEENGRGNFPPRFSGLQFPNYSSELNVNALELDDSALYLCASSLGGGNYGYTFGSGTRLTVV.

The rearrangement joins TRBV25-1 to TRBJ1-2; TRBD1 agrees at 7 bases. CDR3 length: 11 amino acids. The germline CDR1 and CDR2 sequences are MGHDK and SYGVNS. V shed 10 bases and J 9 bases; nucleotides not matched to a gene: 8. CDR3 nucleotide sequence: TGTGCCACACAGGGGAGGAAACGCTACACCTTC. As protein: CATQGRKRYTF.

The CDR3 loop is CSAQGESVTDTQYF. The CDR3 nucleotides read TGCAGTGCACAAGGGGAGAGTGTCACAGATACGCAGTATTTT. The chain is built from TRBV20-1 and TRBJ2-3; D assignment may be TRBD1 or TRBD2 (5 bases each). This CDR3 comprises 14 residues. CDR1 and CDR2 (germline): DFQATT, SNEGSKA (reference sequence). V gave up 6 bases and J gave up 2 bases, with 15 bases separating them.

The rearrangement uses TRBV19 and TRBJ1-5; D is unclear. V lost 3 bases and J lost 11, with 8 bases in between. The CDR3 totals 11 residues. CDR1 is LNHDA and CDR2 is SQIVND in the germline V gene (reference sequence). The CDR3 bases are TGTGCCAGTAGTATCGCCGAGACCCAGCATTTT. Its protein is CASSIAETQHF. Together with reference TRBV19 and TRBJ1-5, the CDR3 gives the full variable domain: DGGITQSPKYLFRKEGQNVTLSCEQNLNHDAMYWYRQDPGQGLRLIYYSQIVNDFQKGDIAEGYSVSREKKESFPLTVTSAQKNPTAFYLCASSIAETQHFGDGTRLSIL.

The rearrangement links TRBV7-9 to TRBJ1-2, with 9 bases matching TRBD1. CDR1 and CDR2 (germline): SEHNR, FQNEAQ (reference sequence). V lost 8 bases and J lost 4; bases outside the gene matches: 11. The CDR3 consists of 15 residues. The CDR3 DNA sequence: TGTGCCAGCCTGATACGACAGGGGGAGGTCTATGGCTACACCTTC. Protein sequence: CASLIRQGEVYGYTF. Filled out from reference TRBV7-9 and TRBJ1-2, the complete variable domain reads DTGVSQNPRHKITKRGQNVTFRCDPISEHNRLYWYRQTLGQGPEFLTYFQNEAQLEKSRLLSDRFSAERPKGSFSTLEIQRTEQGDSAMYLCASLIRQGEVYGYTFGSGTRLTVV.

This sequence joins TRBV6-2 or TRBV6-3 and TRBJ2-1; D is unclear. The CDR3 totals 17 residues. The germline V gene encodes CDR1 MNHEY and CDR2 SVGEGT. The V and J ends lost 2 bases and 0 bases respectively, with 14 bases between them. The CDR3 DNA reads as TGTGCCAGCAGTTACCCTCTTTTCAGACTCTCCTACAATGAGCAGTTCTTC. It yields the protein CASSYPLFRLSYNEQFF.

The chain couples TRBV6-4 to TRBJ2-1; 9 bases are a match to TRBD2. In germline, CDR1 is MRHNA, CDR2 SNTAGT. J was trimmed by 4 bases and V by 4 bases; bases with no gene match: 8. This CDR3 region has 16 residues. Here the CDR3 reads CASSGAGTSPYNEQFF. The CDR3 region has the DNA TGTGCCAGCAGTGGGGCCGGGACTAGCCCTTACAATGAGCAGTTCTTC.

The CDR3 DNA reads TGTGCCTGGAGCTGGACAGGGACGTCCGGGGAGCTGTTTTTT. It specifies CAWSWTGTSGELFF. The rearrangement links TRBV30 to TRBJ2-2; TRBD1 agrees at 8 bases. The CDR3 has 14 residues. Germline-derived CDR1 and CDR2 are GTSNPN and SVGIG (reference sequence). V lost 3 bases to trimming and J lost 6 bases; unmatched junction nucleotides: 6.

The CDR3 protein is CASSTPGQGAHEQYF. The CDR3 DNA is TGTGCCAGTAGTACCCCTGGACAGGGGGCCCACGAGCAGTACTTC. V gene TRBV19 combines with J gene TRBJ2-7, with 11 bases identical to TRBD1. Germline CDR1 LNHDA, CDR2 SQIVND (reference sequence). The CDR3 length is 15 residues. Unmatched junction bases numbered 7, after V lost 4 bases and J lost 5 bases.

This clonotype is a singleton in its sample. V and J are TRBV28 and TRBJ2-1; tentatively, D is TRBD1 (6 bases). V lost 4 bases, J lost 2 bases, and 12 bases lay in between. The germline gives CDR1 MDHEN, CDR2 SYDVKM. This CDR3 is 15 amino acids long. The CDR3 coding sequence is TGTGCCAGCAGTTCATCGGACAGAGCCTACAATGAGCAGTTCTTC. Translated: CASSSSDRAYNEQFF. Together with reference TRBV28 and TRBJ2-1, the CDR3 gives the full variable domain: DVKVTQSSRYLVKRTGEKVFLECVQDMDHENMFWYRQDPGLGLRLIYFSYDVKMKEKGDIPEGYSVSREKKERFSLILESASTNQTSMYLCASSSSDRAYNEQFFGPGTRLTVL.

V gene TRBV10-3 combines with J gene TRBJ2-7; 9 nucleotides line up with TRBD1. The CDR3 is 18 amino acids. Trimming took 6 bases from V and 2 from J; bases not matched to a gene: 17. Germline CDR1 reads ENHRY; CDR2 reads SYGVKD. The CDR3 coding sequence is TGTGCCATCAGCGACCGGGACAGGGATCGTAAGGCCCCCTACGAGCAGTACTTC. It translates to CAISDRDRDRKAPYEQYF.

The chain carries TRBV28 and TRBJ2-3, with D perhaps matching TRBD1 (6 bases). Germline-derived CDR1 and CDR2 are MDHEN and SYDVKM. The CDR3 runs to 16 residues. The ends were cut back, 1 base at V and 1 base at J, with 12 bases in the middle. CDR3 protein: CASSLFRGSGTDTQYF. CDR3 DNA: TGTGCCAGCAGTTTATTCAGGGGCTCCGGCACAGATACGCAGTATTTT.

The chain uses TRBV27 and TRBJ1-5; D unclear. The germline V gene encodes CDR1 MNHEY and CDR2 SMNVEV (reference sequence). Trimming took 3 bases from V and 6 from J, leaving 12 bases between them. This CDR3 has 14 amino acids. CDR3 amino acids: CASSLGGNIQPQHF. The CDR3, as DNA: TGTGCCAGCAGTTTGGGAGGGAATATTCAGCCCCAGCATTTT.

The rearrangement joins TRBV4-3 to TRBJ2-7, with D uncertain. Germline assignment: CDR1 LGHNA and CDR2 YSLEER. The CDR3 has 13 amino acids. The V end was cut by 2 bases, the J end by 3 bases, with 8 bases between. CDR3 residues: CASSQSSFYEQYF. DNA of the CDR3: TGCGCCAGCAGCCAAAGTTCCTTCTACGAGCAGTACTTC.

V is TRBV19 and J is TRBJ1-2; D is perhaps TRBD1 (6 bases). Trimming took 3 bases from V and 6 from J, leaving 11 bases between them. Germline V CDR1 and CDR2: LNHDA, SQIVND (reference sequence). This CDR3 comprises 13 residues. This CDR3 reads CASSIGGGHGYTF. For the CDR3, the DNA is TGTGCCAGTAGTATTGGCGGGGGGCATGGCTACACCTTC.

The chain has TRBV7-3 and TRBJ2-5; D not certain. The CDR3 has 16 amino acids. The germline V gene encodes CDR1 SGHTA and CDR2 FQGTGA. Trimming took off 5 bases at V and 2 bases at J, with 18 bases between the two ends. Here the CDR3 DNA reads TGTGCCAGCAGCCTGTTTCCAGCGAACCCTCAAGAGACCCAGTACTTC. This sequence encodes CASSLFPANPQETQYF.

Here the CDR3 DNA reads TGTGCCAGCAGCTTAGTTGGCCAGAACTATGGCTACACCTTC. As protein: CASSLVGQNYGYTF. The V gene is TRBV7-9, the J gene TRBJ1-2; no reliable D call. The V and J ends lost 1 base and 2 bases respectively, with 8 bases between them. Germline V gene data show CDR1 as SEHNR and CDR2 as FQNEAQ (reference sequence). This CDR3 is built from 14 residues.